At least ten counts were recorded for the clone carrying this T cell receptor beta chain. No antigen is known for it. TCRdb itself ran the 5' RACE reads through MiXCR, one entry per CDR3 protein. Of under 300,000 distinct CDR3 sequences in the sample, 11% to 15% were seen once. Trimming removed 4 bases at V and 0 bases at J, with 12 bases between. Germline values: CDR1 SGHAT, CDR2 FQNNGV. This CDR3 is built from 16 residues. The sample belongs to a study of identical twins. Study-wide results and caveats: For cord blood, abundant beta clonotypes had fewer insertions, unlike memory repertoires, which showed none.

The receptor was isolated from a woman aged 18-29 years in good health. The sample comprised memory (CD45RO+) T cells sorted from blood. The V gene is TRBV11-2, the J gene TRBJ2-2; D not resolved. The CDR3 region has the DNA TGTGCCAGCAGCTCGTACGGTTTTACGAACACCGGGGAGCTGTTTTTT. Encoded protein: CASSSYGFTNTGELFF. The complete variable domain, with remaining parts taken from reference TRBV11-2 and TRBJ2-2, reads EAGVAQSPRYKIIEKRQSVAFWCNPISGHATLYWYQQILGQGPKLLIQFQNNGVVDDSQLPKDRFSAERLKGVDSTLKIQPAKLEDSAVYLCASSSYGFTNTGELFFGEGSRLTVL.